Following are 19 T cell receptor beta chains from one sample sequenced in a study of memory CD4+ T cells and cytomegalovirus serostatus (dated 2019 in TCRdb). The library was produced with the immunoSEQ multiplex PCR assay. TCRdb mirrors the immuneACCESS table, restricted to in-frame sequences. Some clones are absent from its copies; in checked studies, under half trace to an unresolved V gene, and the reason for the others is unknown. The sample records about 40,000 clones, more than 60% of which are singletons. Roughly 0.6% of the sample is in the top ten clones. Single viable CD3+CD4+CD8-CD45RO+ cells were sorted as memory CD4+ T cells on a FACSAria II. Sequenced material: memory CD4+ T cells from blood. The receptors were sampled from an adult in good health and CMV-seronegative.

The V call is TRBV5-1, the J call TRBJ2-5, with D possibly being TRBD2 (6 bases). The DNA matches TRBJ2-7 better at its end, which makes the J call doubtful. Germline lookup yields CDR1 SGHRS and CDR2 YFSETQ. This CDR3 contains 15 residues. This CDR3 reads CASSEGTAASYEQYF. In DNA, the CDR3 is TGCGCCAGCAGCGAGGGGACTGCTGCCTCCTACGAGCAGTACTTC.

The rearrangement links TRBV25-1 to TRBJ2-7; D might be TRBD1 (6 bases). The CDR3 runs to 14 residues. V lost 1 base and J lost 3, with 10 bases in between. Germline V gene sequence: CDR1 MGHDK, CDR2 SYGVNS. The CDR3 sequence: CASSESEGVYEQYF. The CDR3 bases are TGTGCCAGCAGTGAATCTGAGGGGGTCTACGAGCAGTACTTC.

The gene calls are TRBV14 and TRBJ1-4; TRBD1 is a possible D gene (6 bases). From germline, CDR1 is SGHDN and CDR2 FVKESK. The CDR3 sequence is 13 residues long. V shed 4 bases and J shed 5 bases, with 8 bases lying between them. CDR3 in DNA: TGTGCCAGCAGCCGGCAGGGGAATGAAAAACTGTTTTTT. This sequence encodes CASSRQGNEKLFF.

V is TRBV5-8 and J is TRBJ2-7; TRBD2 matches at 9 bases. Trimming took 4 bases from V and 2 from J; bases not matched to a gene: 1. The CDR3 length is 13 residues. Germline CDR1 reads SGHTS; CDR2 reads YDEGEE. The CDR3 is CASSRGRAYEQYF. The CDR3, as DNA: TGTGCCAGCAGCCGCGGGAGGGCCTACGAGCAGTACTTC.

The V gene is TRBV6-1, the J gene TRBJ2-5; 14 bases line up with TRBD2. CDR1 is MNHNS and CDR2 is SASEGT in the germline V gene. The CDR3 has 14 amino acids. The ends lost 4 bases at V and 6 bases at J; junction bases unmatched: 1. The chain's CDR3 is CASSGTSGGKTQYF. CDR3 DNA sequence: TGTGCCAGCAGTGGGACTAGCGGGGGGAAGACCCAGTACTTC.

V is TRBV5-4 and J is TRBJ1-1; D unclear. The germline V and J ends were trimmed by 1 base and 1 base, with 5 bases remaining between them. Germline CDR1 SGHNT, CDR2 YYREEE (reference sequence). CDR3 length: 13 residues. CDR3 DNA: TGTGCCAGCAGCTTGACGGGGAACACTGAAGCTTTCTTT. This gives the protein CASSLTGNTEAFF.

The DNA for the CDR3 is TGTGCCAGCTCACCACCAAGGACAGGGGTGGCCTACGAGCAGTACTTC. Protein product: CASSPPRTGVAYEQYF. This rearrangement joins TRBV18 to TRBJ2-7; 9 bases map to TRBD1. V shed 0 bases and J 2 bases; nucleotides not matched to a gene: 5. Looked up from germline, CDR1 is KGHSH and CDR2 is LQKENI. CDR3 size: 16 residues.

V gene TRBV27 combines with J gene TRBJ2-5; 7 bases are shared with TRBD2. Germline assignment: CDR1 MNHEY and CDR2 SMNVEV (reference sequence). With V trimmed by 3 bases and J by 3 bases, 4 bases remained unmatched. This CDR3 has 14 residues. The CDR3 here is CASSFGGREETQYF. The CDR3 region has the DNA TGTGCCAGCAGTTTCGGGGGGAGAGAAGAGACCCAGTACTTC.

The gene calls are TRBV9 and TRBJ2-4, with 9 nucleotides matching TRBD1. The CDR3 extends over 15 amino acids. V lost 4 bases, J lost 9 bases, and 11 bases stayed unmatched. Germline values: CDR1 SGDLS, CDR2 YYNGEE. CDR3 in DNA: TGTGCCAGCAGCACCGAACAGGGGGCCGGGAGCATTCAGTACTTC. Translated: CASSTEQGAGSIQYF. The variable domain in full, completed from reference TRBV9 and TRBJ2-4, reads DSGVTQTPKHLITATGQRVTLRCSPRSGDLSVYWYQQSLDQGLQFLIQYYNGEERAKGNILERFSAQQFPDLHSELNLSSLELGDSALYFCASSTEQGAGSIQYFGAGTRLSVL.

This chain joins TRBV7-3 and TRBJ1-4; the match to TRBD1 covers 7 bases. The V segment lost 5 bases and the J segment 4 bases; nucleotides outside the gene matches: 7. The length of the CDR3 is 15 residues. Germline-derived CDR1 and CDR2 are SGHTA and FQGTGA. CDR3 amino acids: CASSPTGTVNEKLFF. CDR3 bases: TGTGCCAGCAGCCCAACCGGGACAGTTAATGAAAAACTGTTTTTT.

V gene TRBV6-5 combines with J gene TRBJ1-2; 10 bases are a match to TRBD1. Germline CDR1 is MNHEY and CDR2 is SVGAGI. The CDR3 totals 14 residues. Trimming at V came to 5 bases and at J to 6 bases, leaving 6 bases not matched to a gene. Here the CDR3 reads CASSRLDRGNGYTF. In nucleotides, the CDR3 is TGTGCCAGCAGTCGATTGGACAGGGGGAATGGCTACACCTTC.

This chain links TRBV29-1 with TRBJ2-3, with TRBD2 matching over 7 bases. Trimming at V came to 4 bases and at J to 0 bases, leaving 1 base not matched to a gene. The CDR3 length is 13 residues. Germline CDR1 SQVTM, CDR2 ANQGSEA. In DNA, the CDR3 is TGCAGCGTTGGGCGGGGGAGCACAGATACGCAGTATTTT. Translation: CSVGRGSTDTQYF.

The genes are TRBV7-8 and TRBJ2-1; possible D gene TRBD1, 6 bases. Germline V CDR1 and CDR2: SGHVS, FQNEAQ. CDR3 length: 15 amino acids. V lost 5 bases, J lost 3 bases, and 14 bases lay in between. CDR3 in amino acids: CASSLTGLHYNEQFF. Here the CDR3 DNA reads TGTGCCAGCAGCCTTACAGGGTTACACTACAATGAGCAGTTCTTC.

This sequence joins TRBV5-8 and TRBJ1-1; no firm D call. Per the germline V gene, CDR1 is SGHTS and CDR2 is YDEGEE. V was shortened by 4 bases and J by 1 base, with 8 bases between the two germline ends. The CDR3 is made up of 13 amino acids. The CDR3 region is CASSRGPNTEAFF. CDR3 DNA: TGTGCCAGCAGCCGTGGTCCGAACACTGAAGCTTTCTTT.

The CDR3 DNA reads as TGTGCCAGCAGGACCGGGACAGCGGGGCAGCCCCAGCATTTT. Protein: CASRTGTAGQPQHF. J is TRBJ1-5 and V is TRBV28; 7 nucleotides match TRBD1. CDR1 and CDR2 from the germline V gene are MDHEN and SYDVKM. J gave up 7 bases and V 6 bases, and 9 bases lay outside the gene matches. CDR3 length: 14 residues.

The chain has TRBV2 and TRBJ1-1; tentatively, D is TRBD1 (5 bases). V was clipped by 8 bases and J by 3 bases, with 13 bases between them. CDR3 size: 13 residues. Germline V gene data show CDR1 as SNHLY and CDR2 as FYNNEI. The chain's CDR3 is CASVRGGDTEAFF. The CDR3 DNA is TGTGCCAGCGTACGCGGGGGGGACACTGAAGCTTTCTTT.

In this sample, this clone turned up once. This rearrangement joins TRBV5-6 to TRBJ1-1; 7 nucleotides agree with TRBD1. From germline, CDR1 is SGHDT and CDR2 YYEEEE. J gave up 4 bases and V 2 bases, and 2 bases lay outside the gene matches. This CDR3 is built from 13 residues. CDR3 coding DNA: TGTGCCAGCAGCTTAGGGGGCGTCACTGAAGCTTTCTTT. Residues: CASSLGGVTEAFF.

This chain links TRBV7-2 with TRBJ2-3, with D possibly matching TRBD2 (7 bases). In germline, CDR1 is SGHTA, CDR2 FQGNSA. The CDR3 extends over 15 amino acids. Trimming took off 0 bases at V and 3 bases at J, with 10 bases between the two ends. The CDR3 spells CASSLAGGRTDTQYF. DNA of the CDR3: TGTGCCAGCAGCTTAGCGGGGGGGCGAACAGATACGCAGTATTTT.

The rearrangement links TRBV5-6 to TRBJ1-5; no reliable D call. V was shortened by 4 bases and J by 9 bases, with 11 bases between the two germline ends. Germline CDR1 SGHDT, CDR2 YYEEEE. CDR3 length equals 12 residues. CDR3 sequence (DNA): TGTGCCAGCAGCCTTCGGTATGGGCCCCAGCATTTT. Its translation: CASSLRYGPQHF.